A selection of T cell receptor beta chains follows, all from one sample in a study of a mutant IDH1 vaccine in newly diagnosed glioma. Profiling relied on immunoSEQ multiplex PCR, and the TCRdb table lists in-frame clones only, not all of them. The table records around 76,000 clones, 85% to 90% of them present only once. Their cognate antigens are unknown. Sequencing was performed on PBMCs, taken from a glioma patient whose treatment included an IDH1 peptide vaccine. These receptors came from a woman between 50 and 59 years old with glioma. CDR3s include the opening cysteine and the closing phenylalanine or tryptophan. D genes are given only for firm matches. Size tells how often a clone was seen (once, few, many) or the class of an expanded clone, and some rows leave it out.

V gene	J gene	clone size	D gene	CDR3 DNA	CDR3 protein
TRBV4-1	TRBJ2-3	-	-	TGCGCCAGCAGCCACTTCCCCCAGGGAGCCTTCGGCACAGATACGCAGTATTTT	CASSHFPQGAFGTDTQYF
TRBV4-2	TRBJ2-7	-	TRBD2	TGTGCCAGCAGCCCTGGGACTAGTGCCTACGAGCAGTACTTC	CASSPGTSAYEQYF
TRBV9	TRBJ1-2	-	TRBD1	TGTGCCAGCAGCGTTTCCGACAGGGCTAACTACTATGGCTACACCTTC	CASSVSDRANYYGYTF
TRBV9	TRBJ2-5	once	-	TGTGCCAGCAGCGTAGACAGGCAAGAGACCCAGTACTTC	CASSVDRQETQYF
TRBV30	TRBJ2-1	-	-	TGTGCCTGGAGTGCCAGCTACAATGAGCAGTTCTTC	CAWSASYNEQFF
TRBV5-1	TRBJ2-5	-	TRBD1	TGCGCCAGCAGCTTGGCAGGGACAGAATTCGAGACCCAGTACTTC	CASSLAGTEFETQYF
TRBV7-2	TRBJ2-7	few	-	TGTGCCAGCAGCTTAGTTGGTGGAGGGCCCTACGAGCAGTACTTC	CASSLVGGGPYEQYF
TRBV5-1	TRBJ2-3	-	TRBD1	TGCGCCAGCAGCCCGGGACAGACCACAGATACGCAGTATTTT	CASSPGQTTDTQYF
TRBV20-1	TRBJ1-2	once	-	TGCAGTGCCCTCAGGGACTATGGCTACACCTTC	CSALRDYGYTF
TRBV6-6	TRBJ2-7	-	TRBD1	TGTGCCGTGAGAGGGGGCAAGGGTTACGAGCAGTACTTC	CAVRGGKGYEQYF
TRBV7-9	TRBJ2-5	-	TRBD2	TGTGCCAGCCGATTCGCGGGAGGGTGGGAGGAGACCCAGTACTTC	CASRFAGGWEETQYF
TRBV5-5	TRBJ2-3	-	TRBD1	TGTGCCAGCAGCCCGACAGGGCCAGATACGCAGTATTTT	CASSPTGPDTQYF
TRBV18	TRBJ2-5	-	-	TGTGCCAGCTCACCACCCGACCAAGAGACCCAGTACTTC	CASSPPDQETQYF
TRBV6-6	TRBJ1-1	-	-	TGTGCCAGCAGCTTCAGACCGACTGGAGAAGCTTTCTTT	CASSFRPTGEAFF
TRBV28	TRBJ2-7	-	-	TGTGCCAGCAGAATGACTGCTAACTACGAGCAGTACTTC	CASRMTANYEQYF
TRBV9	TRBJ2-2	once	-	TGTGCCAGCAGCGCGATATTAGCGGCTACGAACACCGGGGAGCTGTTTTTT	CASSAILAATNTGELFF